Sequencing of this T cell receptor (beta chain) was carried out in a study of siplizumab effects on memory and regulatory T cells. This CDR3 is 17 amino acids long. Germline CDR1 SGHAT, CDR2 FQNNGV. Trimming left V 0 bases short and J 2 bases short, with 15 bases between. TCRdb keeps only in-frame clones here, not all; method: immunoSEQ multiplex PCR. The sample contains about 63,000 clones, around four fifths of which appear only once. The V and J genes are TRBV11-2 and TRBJ2-3; D may be TRBD1 or TRBD2 (5 bases each). Sequences were obtained from memory CD4+ T cells sorted from blood. This receptor was taken from a human donor in good health. CDR3 in amino acids: CASSLEAGTSFTDTQYF. DNA for the CDR3: TGTGCCAGCAGCTTAGAAGCAGGGACCTCATTCACAGATACGCAGTATTTT.